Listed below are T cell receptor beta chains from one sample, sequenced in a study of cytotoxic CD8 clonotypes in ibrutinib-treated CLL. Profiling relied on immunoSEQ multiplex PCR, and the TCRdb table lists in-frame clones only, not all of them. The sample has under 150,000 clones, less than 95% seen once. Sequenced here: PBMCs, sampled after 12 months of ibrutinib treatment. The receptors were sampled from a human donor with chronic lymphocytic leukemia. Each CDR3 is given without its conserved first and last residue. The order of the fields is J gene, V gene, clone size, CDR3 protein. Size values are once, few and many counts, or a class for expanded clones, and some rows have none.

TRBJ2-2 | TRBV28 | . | ASVGLGFNTGELF
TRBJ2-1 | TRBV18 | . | ASSPRLGDSYNEQF
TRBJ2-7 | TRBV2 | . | ASSVTSGSYEQY
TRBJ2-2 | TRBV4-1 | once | ASSLGTSNTGELF
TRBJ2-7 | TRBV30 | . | AWSVSGYEQY
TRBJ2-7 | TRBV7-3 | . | ASSPKGANYYEQY
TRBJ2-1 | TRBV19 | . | ASSWDGSSYNEQF
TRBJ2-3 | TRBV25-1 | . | ASTQAGQGEY
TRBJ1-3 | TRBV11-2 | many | ASSLSVNTIY
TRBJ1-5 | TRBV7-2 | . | ASSSNFRSGQPQH
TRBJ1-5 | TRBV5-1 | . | ASSLGWGPNQPQH
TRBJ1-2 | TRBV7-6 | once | ASSPGTDGYT
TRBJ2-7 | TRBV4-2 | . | ASSQGRLGRSSYEQY
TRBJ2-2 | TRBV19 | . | ASSFQGGTGELF
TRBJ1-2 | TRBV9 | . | ASSPTTGIGYT
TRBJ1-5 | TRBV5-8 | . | ASSHDRVYSNQPQH
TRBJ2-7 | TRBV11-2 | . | ASRGRGDEQY
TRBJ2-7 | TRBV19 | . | ASRGSGSYEQY
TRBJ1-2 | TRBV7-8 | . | ASSLAEQMGYT
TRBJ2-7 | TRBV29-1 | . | SVGKTSGSSEQY
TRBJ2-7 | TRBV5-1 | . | ASSWDGNYEQY
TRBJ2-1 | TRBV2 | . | ATSTLGNNEQF
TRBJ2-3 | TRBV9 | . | ASSPRAGTDTQY
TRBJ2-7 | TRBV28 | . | ASSTVAGSGYEQY
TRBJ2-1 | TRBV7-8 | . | ASSDGTSGNEQF
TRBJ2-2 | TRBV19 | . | ASSIGQDTGELF
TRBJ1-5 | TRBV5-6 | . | ASSQGPHQPQH
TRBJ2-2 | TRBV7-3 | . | ASSLTGFNTGELF
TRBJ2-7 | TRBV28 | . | ASSSRGGNYEQY
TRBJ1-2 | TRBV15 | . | ATSRQGDYGYT
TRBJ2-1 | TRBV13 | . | ASSFSGTGYNEQF
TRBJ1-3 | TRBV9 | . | ASSAVGGAGNTIY
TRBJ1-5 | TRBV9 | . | ASSAQGGQPQH
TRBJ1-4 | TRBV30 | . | AWSVGSEKLF
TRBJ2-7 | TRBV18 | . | ASSSGQGTGEQY
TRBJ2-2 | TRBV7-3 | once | ASSFDHAAGELF
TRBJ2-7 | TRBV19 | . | ASIGTDSYEQY
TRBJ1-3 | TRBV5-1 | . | ASSSPGGGNTIY
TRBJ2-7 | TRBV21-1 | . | ASSDRDRRDYEQY
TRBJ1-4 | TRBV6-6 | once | ASRSRQTNEKLF
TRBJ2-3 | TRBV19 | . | ASSPWTGGDTDTQY
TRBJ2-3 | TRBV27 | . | ASRPAGTDTQY
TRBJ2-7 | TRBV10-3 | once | ATGLAGGEQY
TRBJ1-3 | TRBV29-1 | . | SVVGLANTIY
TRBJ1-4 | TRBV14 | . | ASSRSGLNEKLF
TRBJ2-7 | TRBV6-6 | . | ASSYSTGGVEQY
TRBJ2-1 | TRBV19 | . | ASSGGLAGALRSYNEQF
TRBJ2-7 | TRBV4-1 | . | ASSKGLAEASYEQY
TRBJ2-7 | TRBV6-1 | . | ASSEAASGYYEQY
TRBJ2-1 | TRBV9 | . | ASSAGLAGGDNEQF